These T cell receptor beta chains were read from a single sample in a study of technical replicates of blood from several donors. Sequenced by immunoSEQ multiplex PCR; TCRdb stores in-frame clones only, minus some. The table has over 65,000 clones, roughly 98% seen once; the top ten hold roughly 0.15%. The specimen sequenced was T cells isolated from PBMCs. The receptors were gathered from a human donor in good health. The CDR3 runs from the conserved cysteine through the conserved F or W. A D gene is named only where the DNA matches it firmly.

cdr3_aa	cdr3_nt	j_call	v_call	d_call
CASSPGTGYGYTF	TGCGCCAGCAGCCCCGGGACAGGATATGGCTACACCTTC	TRBJ1-2	TRBV5-1	TRBD1
CASSLRTGYQETQYF	TGTGCCAGCAGCTTACGGACAGGGTACCAAGAGACCCAGTACTTC	TRBJ2-5	TRBV7-9	TRBD1
CSVEEHGGTEAFF	TGCAGCGTTGAAGAGCACGGGGGGACTGAAGCTTTCTTT	TRBJ1-1	TRBV29-1	.
CASSRGYRSYEQYF	TGTGCCAGCAGCCGCGGATACCGCTCCTACGAGCAGTACTTC	TRBJ2-7	TRBV7-6	.
CASSLESVSEQYF	TGTGCCAGCAGCTTAGAATCAGTCTCCGAGCAGTACTTC	TRBJ2-7	TRBV11-3	.
CSVLQGVGAFF	TGCAGCGTTCTGCAGGGGGTAGGAGCTTTCTTT	TRBJ1-1	TRBV29-1	TRBD1
CASSWTLRHTEAFF	TGCGCCAGCAGCTGGACACTTCGGCACACTGAAGCTTTCTTT	TRBJ1-1	TRBV5-1	.
CASSPTSGTGYYEQYF	TGTGCCAGCAGCCCAACTTCCGGGACAGGGTACTACGAGCAGTACTTC	TRBJ2-7	TRBV25-1	TRBD1
CASSVTGRGLNTEAFF	TGTGCCAGCAGTGTAACAGGGAGGGGCTTGAACACTGAAGCTTTCTTT	TRBJ1-1	TRBV28	.
CASSMYRGGSEAFF	TGTGCCAGCAGCATGTACAGGGGTGGGTCTGAAGCTTTCTTT	TRBJ1-1	TRBV5-6	TRBD1
CASSLAQSYEQYF	TGCGCCAGCAGCTTGGCACAGTCGTACGAGCAGTACTTC	TRBJ2-7	TRBV5-1	.
CASSSETSGRGEQYF	TGTGCCAGCAGTTCCGAGACTAGCGGGAGGGGCGAGCAGTACTTC	TRBJ2-7	TRBV27	TRBD2
CASRVHPLIQETQYF	TGTGCCAGCAGGGTTCATCCCCTAATCCAAGAGACCCAGTACTTC	TRBJ2-5	TRBV6-5	.
CAISGQGTAPYEQYF	TGTGCCATCAGTGGGCAGGGAACCGCCCCCTACGAGCAGTACTTC	TRBJ2-7	TRBV10-3	.
CASSGRGQETQYF	TGTGCCAGCAGCGGACGAGGGCAAGAGACCCAGTACTTC	TRBJ2-5	TRBV2	.
CASSLDLSSGGTYEQYF	TGTGCCAGCAGCTTAGATCTCTCCAGCGGGGGTACCTACGAGCAGTACTTC	TRBJ2-7	TRBV11-2	TRBD2